This TCR beta chain was recorded in a study of human T cells and chemical hapten exposure. In TCRdb, the RACE reads were re-called with MiXCR into one record per CDR3 protein. The table shows a few hundred thousand distinct CDR3 sequences, with roughly 4.8% occurring only once. The table lists this clonotype with a few counts. Time point here: patch test 1, 2 weeks after DPC sensitization. Noted treatment: therapeutic diphenylcyclopropenone sensitization with weekly scalp DPC. Each patch-test visit's blood sample preceded patch application. RNA extraction used unfractionated whole blood as the source of total RNA. The CDR3 length is 13 residues. CDR1 SGHAT and CDR2 FQNNGV come from the germline V gene. The V and J ends lost 6 bases and 4 bases respectively, with 10 bases between them.

J is TRBJ1-5 and V is TRBV11-2; D unclear. The TCR comes from a woman in her 50s with alopecia areata. Some clones in this sample may be carry-over from other donors' samples. Sequences were derived from whole blood, sampled in connection with sensitization to the hapten diphenylcyclopropenone (DPC). As DNA, the CDR3 is TGTGCCAGCAGTACGGGTCTTAATCAGCCCCAGCATTTT. Translation: CASSTGLNQPQHF.